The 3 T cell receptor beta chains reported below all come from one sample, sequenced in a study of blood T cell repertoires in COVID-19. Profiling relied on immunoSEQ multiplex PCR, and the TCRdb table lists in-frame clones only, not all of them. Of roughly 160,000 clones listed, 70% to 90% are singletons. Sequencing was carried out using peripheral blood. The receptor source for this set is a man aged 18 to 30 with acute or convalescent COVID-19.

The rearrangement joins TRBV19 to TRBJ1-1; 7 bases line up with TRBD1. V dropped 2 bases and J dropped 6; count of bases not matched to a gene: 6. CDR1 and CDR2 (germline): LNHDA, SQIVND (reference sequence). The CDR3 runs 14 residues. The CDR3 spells CASSITGVVAEAFF. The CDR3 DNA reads TGTGCCAGTAGTATAACAGGGGTGGTAGCTGAAGCTTTCTTT.

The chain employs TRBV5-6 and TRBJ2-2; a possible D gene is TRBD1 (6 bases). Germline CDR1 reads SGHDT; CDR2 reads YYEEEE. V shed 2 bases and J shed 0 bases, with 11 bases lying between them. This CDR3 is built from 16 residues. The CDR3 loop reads CASSFGTPANTGELFF. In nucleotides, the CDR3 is TGTGCCAGCAGCTTCGGGACACCGGCGAACACCGGGGAGCTGTTTTTT.

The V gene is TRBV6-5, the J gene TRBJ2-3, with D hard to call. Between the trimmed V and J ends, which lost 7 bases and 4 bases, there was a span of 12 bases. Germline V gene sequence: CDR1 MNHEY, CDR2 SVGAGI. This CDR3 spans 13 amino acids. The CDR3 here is CASTTNRPDTQYF. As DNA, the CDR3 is TGTGCCAGCACCACTAATCGGCCAGATACGCAGTATTTT.